One and the same sample provided the 5 T cell receptor beta chains below, sequenced in a study of shared clonotypes between healthy human individuals. Generated by immunoSEQ multiplex PCR, the TCRdb table keeps only in-frame clones and is missing some. The sample lists about 450,000 clones, around 79% occurring once. The sequenced sample consisted of PBMCs. The receptors were sampled from a woman aged 40 to 50 in good health. Some clones in this sample may be carry-over from other donors' samples.

The table lists this clone with many counts. In DNA, the CDR3 is TGTGCCAGCAGCGCCTTAGGGACGGCTGACCCAACGCAGTACTTC. Translation gives CASSALGTADPTQYF. The genes are TRBV5-6 and TRBJ2-7; D may be TRBD1 or TRBD2 (5 bases each). Per germline, CDR1 SGHDT and CDR2 YYEEEE. The CDR3 spans 15 residues. Deletions cut 4 bases from V and 9 bases from J, with 23 bases between.

The chain combines TRBV6-5 with TRBJ1-2; no reliable D call. Trimming left V 4 bases short and J 7 bases short, with 19 bases between. The CDR3 has 15 amino acids. The germline V gene encodes CDR1 MNHEY and CDR2 SVGAGI. The CDR3 DNA is TGTGCCAGCAGTTCGCCAGACCGACGGGCTGTTGGCTACACCTTC. Protein product: CASSSPDRRAVGYTF.

The chain is built from TRBV15 and TRBJ1-5; D remains unclear. CDR1 is LNHNV, CDR2 YYDKDF, per germline (reference sequence). With 3 bases removed from V and 4 bases from J, the gap between germline ends came to 16 bases. CDR3 length: 16 residues. CDR3 sequence (DNA): TGTGCCACCAGCAGTCCTTCGGAGAGAGCTAATCAGCCCCAGCATTTT. Translation gives CATSSPSERANQPQHF.

The J gene is TRBJ1-1, the V gene TRBV7-9; D unclear. There are 12 residues in the CDR3. Trimming left V 0 bases short and J 7 bases short, with 6 bases between. CDR1 is SEHNR, CDR2 FQNEAQ, per germline (reference sequence). DNA of the CDR3: TGTGCCAGCAGCTTAGCTTTTAGTGAAGCTTTCTTT. It translates to CASSLAFSEAFF.

The chain employs TRBV9 and TRBJ2-1; TRBD2 matches 7 bases. V gave up 4 bases and J gave up 4 bases; unmatched junction bases: 5. CDR1 and CDR2 from the germline V gene are SGDLS and YYNGEE. The CDR3 contains 14 residues. The DNA for the CDR3 is TGTGCCAGCAGCTCATCTAGCGGTTACAATGAGCAGTTCTTC. Protein: CASSSSSGYNEQFF.